This T cell receptor (beta chain) was obtained from a study of blood T cell repertoires in COVID-19. At the level of the study: Italy, Spain and the United States were the sources of the convalescent and acute COVID-19 samples. T cells, B-cell-depleted T cells, or PBMCs provided the cDNA or gDNA that served as material.

This clone was detected only a few times. In the authors' methods: Amplifying reference gene primers gave estimates of nucleated cell counts. Repertoires were generated with immunoSEQ multiplex PCR, while TCRdb's copy carries only in-frame clones and drops some. V, J and clone size are taken as reported in that table, and D and trimming were inferred from the DNA itself. The repertoire includes 200,000 to 250,000 clones, 82% of them detected once, and under 2% sits in the top ten. The CDR3 spans 16 residues. V was cut by 5 bases and J by 0 bases, with 13 bases left in between. From germline, CDR1 is SGHNT and CDR2 YENEEA.

The chain combines TRBV11-3 with TRBJ2-2; D perhaps matches TRBD2 (6 bases). Sequences were obtained from peripheral blood. The TCR sequence derives from a woman of 80 years or more with acute or convalescent COVID-19. CDR3 sequence: CASSELRGPNTGELFF. The CDR3 region has the DNA TGTGCCAGCAGCGAGCTGCGGGGTCCGAACACCGGGGAGCTGTTTTTT. Full variable domain (outside the CDR3, taken from reference TRBV11-3 and TRBJ2-2): EAGVVQSPRYKIIEKKQPVAFWCNPISGHNTLYWYLQNLGQGPELLIRYENEEAVDDSQLPKDRFSAERLKGVDSTLKIQPAELGDSAVYLCASSELRGPNTGELFFGEGSRLTVL.